This entry is about one TCR beta chain. Its antigen is undetermined. This sample was included in a study of cytotoxic CD8 clonotypes in ibrutinib-treated CLL. The overall study: The group held roughly twelve relapsed/refractory and 15 treatment-naive patients, with under 18 IGHV unmutated.

TCRdb's table, derived via immunoSEQ multiplex PCR, lists solely in-frame clones and lacks some. This table has fewer than 150,000 clones, less than 90% appearing once. This CDR3 contains 14 residues. The junction had 2 bases not matched to a gene; V was cut back by 2 bases and J by 1 base. Germline-derived CDR1 and CDR2 are MNHEY and SVGAGI. Study results and limitations: Clonality went up at the time of ibrutinib response, stayed stable in sustained remission, and later dropped back toward its baseline level at progression. The clonality rise at ibrutinib response reflected private clonotype expansion.

The chain employs TRBV6-5 and TRBJ2-7; TRBD1 matches at 7 bases. This TCR was recovered from a human donor with chronic lymphocytic leukemia. Sequenced material: PBMCs, taken after 24 months of ibrutinib treatment. CDR3 sequence reads: CASSYRTGSYEQYF. CDR3 DNA sequence: TGTGCCAGCAGTTACCGGACAGGTTCCTACGAGCAGTACTTC.